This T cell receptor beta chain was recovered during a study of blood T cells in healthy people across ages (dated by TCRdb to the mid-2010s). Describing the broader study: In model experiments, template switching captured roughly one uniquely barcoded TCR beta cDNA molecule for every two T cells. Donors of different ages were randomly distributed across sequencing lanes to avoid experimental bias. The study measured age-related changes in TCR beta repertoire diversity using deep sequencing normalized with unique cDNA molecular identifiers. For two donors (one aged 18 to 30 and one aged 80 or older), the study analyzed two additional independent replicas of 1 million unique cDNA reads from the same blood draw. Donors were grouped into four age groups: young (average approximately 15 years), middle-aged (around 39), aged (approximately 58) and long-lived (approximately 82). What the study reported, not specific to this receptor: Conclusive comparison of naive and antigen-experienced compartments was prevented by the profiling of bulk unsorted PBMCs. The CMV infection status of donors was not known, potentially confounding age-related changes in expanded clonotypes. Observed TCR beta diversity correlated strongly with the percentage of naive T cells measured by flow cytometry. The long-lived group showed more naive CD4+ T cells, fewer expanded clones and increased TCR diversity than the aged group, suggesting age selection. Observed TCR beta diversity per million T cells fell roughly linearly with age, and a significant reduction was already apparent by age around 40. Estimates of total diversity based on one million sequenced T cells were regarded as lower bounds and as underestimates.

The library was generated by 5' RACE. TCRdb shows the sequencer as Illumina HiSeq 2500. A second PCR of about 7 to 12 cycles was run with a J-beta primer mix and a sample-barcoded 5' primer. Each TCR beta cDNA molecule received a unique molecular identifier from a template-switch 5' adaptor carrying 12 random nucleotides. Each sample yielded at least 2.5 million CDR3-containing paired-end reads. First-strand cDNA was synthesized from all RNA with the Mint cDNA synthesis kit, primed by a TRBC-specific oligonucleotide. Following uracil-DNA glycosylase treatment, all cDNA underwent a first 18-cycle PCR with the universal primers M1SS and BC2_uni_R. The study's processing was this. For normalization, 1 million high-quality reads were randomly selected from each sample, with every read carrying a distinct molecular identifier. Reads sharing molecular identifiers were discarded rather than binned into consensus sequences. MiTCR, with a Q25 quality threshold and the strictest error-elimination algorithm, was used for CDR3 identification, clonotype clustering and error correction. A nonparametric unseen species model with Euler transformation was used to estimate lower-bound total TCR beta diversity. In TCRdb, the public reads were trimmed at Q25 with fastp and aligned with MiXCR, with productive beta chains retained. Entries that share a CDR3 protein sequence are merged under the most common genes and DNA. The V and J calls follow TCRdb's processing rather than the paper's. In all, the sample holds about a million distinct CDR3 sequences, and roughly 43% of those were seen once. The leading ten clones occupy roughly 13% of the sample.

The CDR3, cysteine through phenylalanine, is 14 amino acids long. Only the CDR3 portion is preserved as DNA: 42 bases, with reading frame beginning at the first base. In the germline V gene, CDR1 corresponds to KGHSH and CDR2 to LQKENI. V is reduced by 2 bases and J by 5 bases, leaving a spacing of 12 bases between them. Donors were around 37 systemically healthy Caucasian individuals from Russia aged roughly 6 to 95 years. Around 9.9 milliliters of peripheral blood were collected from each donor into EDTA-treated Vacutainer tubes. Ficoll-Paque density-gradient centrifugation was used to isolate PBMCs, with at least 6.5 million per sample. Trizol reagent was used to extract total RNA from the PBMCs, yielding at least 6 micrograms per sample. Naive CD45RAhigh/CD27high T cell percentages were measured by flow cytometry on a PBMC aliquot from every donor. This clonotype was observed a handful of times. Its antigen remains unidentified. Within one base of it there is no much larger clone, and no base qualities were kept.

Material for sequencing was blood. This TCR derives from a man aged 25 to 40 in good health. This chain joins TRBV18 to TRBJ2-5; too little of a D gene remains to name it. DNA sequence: TGTGCCAGCTCACCAAGCCAAGCCAGCGAGACCCAGTACTTC. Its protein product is CASSPSQASETQYF.